What follows is one T cell receptor beta chain and its context. The treatment here: randomized to nivolumab then ipilimumab (arm A) or the reverse (arm B). None of the patients previously received DNA-damaging chemotherapy. PBMC sorting kept live CD3+CD8+ cells without CD19 or CD56. The data originate from a study of sequential checkpoint blockade in melanoma. Study at large: Arm A got nivolumab then ipilimumab; arm B the reverse, 1:1. Each arm's sequence ended with maintenance nivolumab.

The germline CDR1 and CDR2 sequences are SGHRS and YFSETQ. This CDR3 comprises 16 residues. V was clipped by 4 bases and J by 6 bases; unmatched bases: 11. TCRdb's copy holds only in-frame clones and misses some; the assay was immunoSEQ multiplex PCR. Altogether around 40,000 clones are present, 86% being singletons, with the ten largest covering about 12%. The sample consisted of CD8+ T cells sorted from blood (inferred from file names), taken from a patient given nivolumab and ipilimumab in sequence. J is TRBJ1-2 and V is TRBV5-1, with 11 bases identical to TRBD1. The sequence came from a human donor with melanoma. CDR3 loop: CASSAGTGGGGDGYTF. In nucleotides, the CDR3 is TGCGCCAGCAGCGCCGGGACAGGGGGAGGTGGCGATGGCTACACCTTC.